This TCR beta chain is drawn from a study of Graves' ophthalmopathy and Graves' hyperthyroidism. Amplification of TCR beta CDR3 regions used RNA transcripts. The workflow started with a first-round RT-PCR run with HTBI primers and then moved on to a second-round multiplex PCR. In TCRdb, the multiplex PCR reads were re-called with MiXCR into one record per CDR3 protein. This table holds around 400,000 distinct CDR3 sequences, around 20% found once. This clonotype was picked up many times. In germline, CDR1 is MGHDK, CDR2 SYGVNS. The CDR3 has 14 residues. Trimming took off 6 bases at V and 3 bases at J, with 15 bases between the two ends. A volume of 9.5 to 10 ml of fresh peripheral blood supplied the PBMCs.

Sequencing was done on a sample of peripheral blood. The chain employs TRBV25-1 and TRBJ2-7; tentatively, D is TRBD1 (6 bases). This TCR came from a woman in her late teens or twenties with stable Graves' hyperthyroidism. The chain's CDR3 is CASSRDIDFYEQYF. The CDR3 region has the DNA TGTGCCAGCAGCCGGGACATTGATTTCTACGAGCAGTACTTC.